These 3 T cell receptor beta chains were all obtained from the same sample, sequenced in a study of blood T cell repertoires in COVID-19. Libraries were prepared by immunoSEQ multiplex PCR; TCRdb keeps only in-frame clonotypes and omits some of them. The sample records about 250,000 clones, just under 85% being singletons. The sequenced sample was peripheral blood. All receptors come from a man aged 45-65 years with acute or convalescent COVID-19.

This clone appeared a single time. This chain joins TRBV5-1 and TRBJ2-7; 14 positions match TRBD2. The CDR3 extends over 18 amino acids. Losses at the gene ends were 0 bases for V and 2 bases for J; bases not matched to a gene: 7. From germline, CDR1 is SGHRS and CDR2 YFSETQ. The CDR3 DNA follows: TGCGCCAGCAGCTTGGAGGGACTAGCGGGAGAATGGCCCTACGAGCAGTACTTC. Encoded protein: CASSLEGLAGEWPYEQYF.

CDR3 in DNA: TGTGCCAGCAGTCCCTGGGACAGGTCGAAGGACATTCAGTACTTC. It encodes CASSPWDRSKDIQYF. The J gene is TRBJ2-4, the V gene TRBV7-9; 8 positions match TRBD1. This CDR3 region has 15 residues. With V trimmed by 6 bases and J by 8 bases, 12 bases remained unmatched. Germline CDR1 and CDR2: SEHNR and FQNEAQ (reference sequence).

The chain uses TRBV11-3 and TRBJ2-1; no definite D call. Between the trimmed V and J ends, which lost 8 bases and 0 bases, there was a span of 5 bases. The CDR3 spans 12 residues. Germline lookup yields CDR1 SGHNT and CDR2 YENEEA. As DNA, the CDR3 is TGTGCCAGCTTGAGCTCCTACAATGAGCAGTTCTTC. Translated, it gives CASLSSYNEQFF.